These T cell receptor beta chains were read from a single sample in a study of shared T cell receptors in the human thymus. Clones were sequenced by immunoSEQ multiplex PCR, and TCRdb holds only the in-frame ones, with some missing. This sample has hundreds of thousands of clones; about 87% occur once, and the top ten carry 0.0094%. The same sample was also studied in work on human thymus T cells.

Sequenced input: thymocytes. These receptors were taken from a boy younger than two with a congenital heart defect. Both conserved end residues are part of each CDR3. A D gene is named only where the DNA matches it firmly.

d_gene: TRBD1; j_gene: TRBJ2-7; v_gene: TRBV7-9; CDR3aa: CASSISYNGGTGLYEQYF
d_gene: TRBD1; j_gene: -; v_gene: TRBV7-8; CDR3aa: CASSVGTEDYYEQYF
d_gene: TRBD2; j_gene: TRBJ2-1; v_gene: TRBV10-3; CDR3aa: CAISESLAESSYNEQFF
d_gene: TRBD2; j_gene: TRBJ2-7; v_gene: TRBV27; CDR3aa: CASSWDSGGQGYEQYF
d_gene: TRBD1; j_gene: TRBJ2-7; v_gene: TRBV15; CDR3aa: CATSRIYSPGQYYEQYF
d_gene: TRBD1; j_gene: TRBJ2-2; v_gene: TRBV7-9; CDR3aa: CASSLLRDRGSTGELFF
d_gene: -; j_gene: TRBJ2-7; v_gene: TRBV5-5; CDR3aa: CASSSRDKTYEQYF
d_gene: TRBD1; j_gene: TRBJ1-4; v_gene: TRBV9; CDR3aa: CASSHRTGPNEKLFF
d_gene: TRBD1; j_gene: -; v_gene: TRBV4-1; CDR3aa: CASSQQLGQGYEQYF
d_gene: TRBD2; j_gene: TRBJ2-2; v_gene: TRBV5-1; CDR3aa: CASSGGSGYTGELFF
d_gene: -; j_gene: TRBJ1-4; v_gene: TRBV5-6; CDR3aa: CASSPTANNEKLFF
d_gene: -; j_gene: TRBJ2-1; v_gene: TRBV6-5; CDR3aa: CASRSRDEQFF
d_gene: TRBD1; j_gene: TRBJ2-4; v_gene: TRBV27; CDR3aa: CASRGQGRPGNIQYF
d_gene: -; j_gene: TRBJ2-2; v_gene: TRBV20-1; CDR3aa: CSAPSTGELFF
d_gene: -; j_gene: TRBJ2-2; v_gene: TRBV7-3; CDR3aa: CASSLIGTSNTGELFF
d_gene: -; j_gene: TRBJ1-6; v_gene: TRBV5-4; CDR3aa: CASSFSWGVNNSPLHF
d_gene: -; j_gene: TRBJ2-5; v_gene: TRBV25-1; CDR3aa: CASNGRGETQYF
d_gene: -; j_gene: TRBJ2-1; v_gene: TRBV10-3; CDR3aa: CAISSRQGGAPGLYEQFF
d_gene: TRBD1; j_gene: TRBJ2-1; v_gene: TRBV23-1; CDR3aa: CASPGYRGDNEQFF
d_gene: TRBD1; j_gene: TRBJ2-1; v_gene: TRBV15; CDR3aa: CATRGDSNNEQFF
d_gene: TRBD1; j_gene: TRBJ2-7; v_gene: TRBV5-6; CDR3aa: CASSRGGTGDTYEQYF
d_gene: TRBD1; j_gene: TRBJ2-7; v_gene: TRBV5-4; CDR3aa: CASTFIARDRVIYEQYF
d_gene: TRBD1; j_gene: TRBJ1-2; v_gene: TRBV10-3; CDR3aa: CAISESLPIDRGYPPNYGYTF
d_gene: -; j_gene: TRBJ2-1; v_gene: TRBV28; CDR3aa: CASSPKNLGGPFF
d_gene: -; j_gene: TRBJ1-2; v_gene: TRBV19; CDR3aa: CASSSTGEKRRGYTF
d_gene: -; j_gene: TRBJ1-1; v_gene: TRBV28; CDR3aa: CASSPQGRNTEAFF
d_gene: -; j_gene: TRBJ2-3; v_gene: TRBV4-2; CDR3aa: CASSQLKEGPFTDTQYF
d_gene: TRBD1; j_gene: TRBJ2-2; v_gene: TRBV4-3; CDR3aa: CASSLMTGERDGELFF
d_gene: -; j_gene: TRBJ1-6; v_gene: TRBV6-5; CDR3aa: CATYESSSYNSPLHF
d_gene: -; j_gene: TRBJ2-4; v_gene: TRBV11-1; CDR3aa: CASSLVLQAGPRNIQYF
d_gene: TRBD1; j_gene: TRBJ1-2; v_gene: TRBV14; CDR3aa: CASSQLTGAYGYTF
d_gene: TRBD2; j_gene: TRBJ2-2; v_gene: TRBV6-5; CDR3aa: CASSLAGGRTGELFF
d_gene: TRBD2; j_gene: TRBJ2-1; v_gene: TRBV6-1; CDR3aa: CASSHNPFWRGVRFF
d_gene: -; j_gene: TRBJ2-5; v_gene: TRBV7-2; CDR3aa: CASSSPGGGETQYF
d_gene: -; j_gene: TRBJ1-1; v_gene: TRBV4-3; CDR3aa: CASSPSFPPRTTNTEAFF
d_gene: -; j_gene: TRBJ2-7; v_gene: TRBV5-4; CDR3aa: CASSFGPRLGLDYEQYF
d_gene: TRBD2; j_gene: TRBJ2-7; v_gene: TRBV4-1; CDR3aa: CASSQDRGTSPGEQYF
d_gene: -; j_gene: TRBJ1-1; v_gene: TRBV5-4; CDR3aa: CASSFRDTEAFF
d_gene: -; j_gene: TRBJ2-5; v_gene: TRBV5-1; CDR3aa: CASSPGRGEKETQYF
d_gene: -; j_gene: TRBJ2-7; v_gene: TRBV27; CDR3aa: CASSPRSSYEQYF
d_gene: -; j_gene: TRBJ2-6; v_gene: TRBV9; CDR3aa: CASSVVRVPPRSGANVLTF
d_gene: -; j_gene: TRBJ2-7; v_gene: TRBV19; CDR3aa: CASNSLRQSSYEQYF
d_gene: -; j_gene: TRBJ1-5; v_gene: TRBV11-1; CDR3aa: CASKNRLPLNQPQHF
d_gene: -; j_gene: TRBJ2-3; v_gene: TRBV18; CDR3aa: CASSPRAGSDTQYF
d_gene: TRBD2; j_gene: TRBJ2-1; v_gene: TRBV27; CDR3aa: CASSSPGLAHEQFF
d_gene: TRBD2; j_gene: TRBJ2-4; v_gene: TRBV27; CDR3aa: CASSLKFSGSAKNIQYF